This TCR beta chain originates from a study of cytomegalovirus exposure and HLA in healthy donors. Overall study results and limits: Later on, an analysis found that several of the most significant clusters appeared to be linked to common viral pathogens, which included parvovirus B19.

This CDR3 comprises 15 residues. The germline V and J ends were trimmed by 6 bases and 7 bases, with 17 bases remaining between them. Germline V CDR1 and CDR2: SGHNT, YYREEE (reference sequence). Comment on this clone: Its cognate antigen is unknown.

It was with 60 Vbeta and 13 Jbeta primers that the PCR ran. Under the authors' procedure: As a later analysis found, there were 70 million to 80 million unique TCR beta chains, of which some 10 million were shared. The repertoire was sequenced with immunoSEQ multiplex PCR; TCRdb's copy has only in-frame clones and lacks some. V and J calls plus clone size are reproduced from that table; the DNA served to infer D and trimming. The sample has under 200,000 clones; roughly 83% are singletons. The genes are TRBV5-4 and TRBJ1-6; D may be TRBD1 (5 bases). Sequenced material: PBMCs. This receptor was identified in a woman aged 45-59 years in good health and CMV-seronegative. CDR3 nucleotides: TGTGCCAGCAAAGCCGGGGGAGGCGAGAATTCACCCCTCCACTTT. This codes for CASKAGGGENSPLHF.